This T cell receptor beta chain was retrieved from a study of blood T cell repertoires in COVID-19. On the study more broadly: Some COVID-19 samples were acute and others convalescent; all came from the United States, Italy and Spain. Nucleic acid was either cDNA or gDNA, and it came from T cells, B-cell-depleted T cells, or PBMCs.

Profiling relied on immunoSEQ multiplex PCR, and the TCRdb table lists in-frame clones only, not all of them. The data show about 300,000 clones, 85% seen once. Input material: peripheral blood. The clonotype was recovered from a human donor in a cohort sampled during active COVID-19.

This chain's CDR3 is CASSDQREGLRQFF. In DNA form, the CDR3 reads TGTGCCAGCAGTGATCAGCGGGAGGGCCTCCGGCAGTTCTTC. The chain carries TRBV6-1 and TRBJ2-1; 10 nucleotides align to TRBD2. V lost 3 bases to trimming and J lost 12 bases; unmatched junction nucleotides: 8. Germline V gene data show CDR1 as MNHNS and CDR2 as SASEGT. The length of the CDR3 is 14 residues.